This is a list of T cell receptor beta chains from one sample in a study of CD8 T cells in Susac syndrome. A single record per CDR3 protein comes from TCRdb applying MiXCR to the immunoSEQ multiplex PCR reads. The table lists about 84,000 distinct CDR3 sequences, 85% to 95% of them singletons, with less than 0.35% in the top ten. Sequenced input: CD8+ T cells from PBMCs. All receptors come from a human donor in good health. Both conserved end residues are part of each CDR3. Each record gives: D gene, clone size, J gene, V gene, CDR3 DNA, CDR3 protein. A D gene is named only where the DNA matches it firmly. Not every row has a clone size; where given, it reads once, few, many or a size class.

-	-	TRBJ2-7	TRBV19	TGTGCCAGTAGTATTTCCGTCAGTCTCGAGCAGTACTTC	CASSISVSLEQYF
TRBD1	-	TRBJ1-1	TRBV12-3/TRBV12-4	TGTGCCAGCAGTACAGGGGTAGAGGCTGAAGCTTTCTTT	CASSTGVEAEAFF
-	-	TRBJ2-1	TRBV30	TGTGCCTGGAGTGGAGGGGTTGAGCAGTTCTTC	CAWSGGVEQFF
-	-	TRBJ2-3	TRBV20-1	TGCAGTGCTACCAGTTCCCGAGGGCTTTATACGCAGTATTTT	CSATSSRGLYTQYF
-	-	TRBJ2-7	TRBV29-1	TGCAGCGCCATAGCGCACGGGGAGCAGTACTTC	CSAIAHGEQYF
-	-	TRBJ2-7	TRBV3-1	TGTGCCAGCAGCCAAGATCGGCAGTACTACGAGCAGTACTTC	CASSQDRQYYEQYF
-	-	TRBJ2-2	TRBV4-2	TGTGCCAGCAGACGAGGCTTAGCGGCCGGGGAGCTGTTTTTT	CASRRGLAAGELFF
-	-	TRBJ2-7	TRBV15	TGTGCCACCAGCACAAACCGACAGTCCGGCGAGCAGTACTTC	CATSTNRQSGEQYF
-	-	TRBJ1-5	TRBV14	TGTGCCAGCAGCCAAGTTTCCGGACAGCCCCAGCATTTT	CASSQVSGQPQHF
-	-	TRBJ1-2	TRBV9	TGTGCCAGCAGCAATGACAGGAGTCTAGCCTATGGCTACACCTTC	CASSNDRSLAYGYTF
-	-	TRBJ1-2	TRBV5-6	TGTGCCAGGAACTCCAGGGAGGACTATGGCTACACCTTC	CARNSREDYGYTF
TRBD2	-	TRBJ2-2	TRBV5-6	TGTGCCAGCAGCTTGCCTAGCGGGGCCACCGGGGAGCTGTTTTTT	CASSLPSGATGELFF
-	-	TRBJ2-7	TRBV6-5	TGTGCCAGCAGTTACGCCAGTAGCTCCTACGAGCAGTACTTC	CASSYASSSYEQYF
-	-	TRBJ2-3	TRBV2	TGTGCCAGCAGTGAAAGGGCGGTCGGCCCGTATTTT	CASSERAVGPYF
-	-	TRBJ2-7	TRBV5-6	TGTGCCAGCAGCTTGGCCGTTGGTGGGGGATCCTACGAGCAGTACTTC	CASSLAVGGGSYEQYF
-	once	TRBJ2-7	TRBV19	TGTGCCAGTAGTATCCGACAGGACTACGAGCAGTACTTC	CASSIRQDYEQYF
-	-	TRBJ2-1	TRBV27	TGTGCCAGCAGTTTAGGCCTAGCCTATGAGCAGTTCTTC	CASSLGLAYEQFF
TRBD1	-	TRBJ1-6	TRBV30	TGTGCCTGGAGCGGGACAGCGGCCTCACCCCTCCACTTT	CAWSGTAASPLHF
-	-	TRBJ2-1	TRBV12-3/TRBV12-4	TGTGCCAGCAGTCCTAAGGGGGGGCGCGGCAATGAGCAGTTCTTC	CASSPKGGRGNEQFF
-	once	TRBJ2-7	TRBV9	TGTGCCAGCAGCGTACGGGTGAAAGAAACCTACGAGCAGTACTTC	CASSVRVKETYEQYF
TRBD2	once	TRBJ2-7	TRBV12-3/TRBV12-4	TGTGCCAGCAGTCCTGGGCGGGGGGAGTTCTACGAGCAGTACTTC	CASSPGRGEFYEQYF
TRBD2	-	TRBJ2-4	TRBV2	TGTGCCAGCCGACCCGGGGGGGAAGGTTGGAAAAACATTCAGTACTTC	CASRPGGEGWKNIQYF
TRBD1	-	TRBJ2-2	TRBV29-1	TGCAGCGCCCGACAGGGATCGAACACCGGGGAGCTGTTTTTT	CSARQGSNTGELFF
TRBD2	-	TRBJ2-1	TRBV19	TGTGCCAGTAATTGGGGGACTAGCGAATCAAATGAGCAGTTCTTC	CASNWGTSESNEQFF
-	-	TRBJ1-6	TRBV7-9	TGTGCCAGCACCGAAAGCAGTTCACCCCTCCACTTT	CASTESSSPLHF
TRBD1	-	TRBJ2-7	TRBV11-2	TGTGCCAGCAGCTTCGATACGGGACAGGGGCAGTACTTC	CASSFDTGQGQYF
TRBD2	-	TRBJ2-5	TRBV5-8	TGTGCCAGCAGCTTTAGCGGGGGGATCCAAGAGACCCAGTACTTC	CASSFSGGIQETQYF
-	few	TRBJ2-5	TRBV19	TGTGCCAGTAGTCCCGGACCCTTGTGGGAGACCCAGTACTTC	CASSPGPLWETQYF
-	-	TRBJ2-3	TRBV20-1	TGCAGTGCTAGAGTTGTGGACGGGGTTATAACGCAGTATTTT	CSARVVDGVITQYF
-	-	TRBJ1-2	TRBV7-9	TGTGCCAGCAGCGCAGAAAGGTTCTATGGCTACACCTTC	CASSAERFYGYTF
-	-	TRBJ1-2	TRBV15	TGTGCCACCAGCAGGGGAAATGGCTACACCTTC	CATSRGNGYTF
TRBD2	once	TRBJ2-3	TRBV20-1	TGCAGTGCTAGAGTGGAGCGGGGGACCTCAGATACGCAGTATTTT	CSARVERGTSDTQYF
-	-	TRBJ2-7	TRBV19	TGTGCCAGTAGTAGCGGGGCCTCCTACGAGCAGTACTTC	CASSSGASYEQYF
TRBD2	-	TRBJ2-3	TRBV2	TGTGCCGGCCCGCATGGGCGGGGGGGCCTCAGCACAGATACGCAGTATTTT	CAGPHGRGGLSTDTQYF
-	-	TRBJ1-1	TRBV12-2	TGTGCAAGTCGCTCGACAGGGGAAACTGAAGCTTTCTTT	CASRSTGETEAFF
-	-	TRBJ2-7	TRBV9	TGTGCCAGCAGCGTAGGGGTCGGGGGCTACGAGCAGTACTTC	CASSVGVGGYEQYF
-	-	TRBJ1-1	TRBV7-3	TGTGCCAGCAGCTTAAATGATGGGACTGAAGCTTTCTTT	CASSLNDGTEAFF
-	-	TRBJ2-2	TRBV3-1	TGTGCCAGCAGCCCGAAATTATCGAACACCGGGGAGCTGTTTTTT	CASSPKLSNTGELFF
-	-	TRBJ1-2	TRBV20-1	TGCAGTGCTGGACCCAGGAGTGGCTACACCTTC	CSAGPRSGYTF
-	-	TRBJ1-5	TRBV12-5	TGTGCTAGTGCCCCCCCAGGTTCTGATCAGCCCCAGCATTTT	CASAPPGSDQPQHF
-	-	TRBJ1-5	TRBV7-2	TGTGCCAGCAGCCTAGTACGACAGGTTGATCAGCCCCAGCATTTT	CASSLVRQVDQPQHF